This note documents a single T cell receptor (beta chain) sequence. Its matching antigen is unknown. This specimen belongs to a study of CXCR3-negative and CXCR3-positive naive CD8 T cells. The study, taken as a whole, reports: Fresh PBMCs served for most assays, and CXCR3 expression fell partially after cryopreservation. For CXCR3-positive naive cells, TRB CDR3s were more hydrophobic than those of CXCR3-negative naive cells.

CDR3 length: 17 amino acids. With UMI labels, 5' RACE was used to prepare the TRB cDNA libraries. TCRdb reprocessed the 5' RACE reads and keeps a single row for each CDR3 protein, giving no DNA. In all, the sample yields fewer than 60,000 distinct CDR3 sequences. V gene TRBV1 combines with J gene TRBJ2-1; TCRdb reports TRBD2, a call that lacks DNA to check it against. TRBV1 is a pseudogene. Input material: naive CXCR3- CD8+ T cells from blood. The subset: CD45RO-CCR7+CD27+CD95- naive CD8+ T cells lacking CXCR3 (TNR3-). The sequence came from a human donor in good health. Some clones in this sample may be carry-over from other donors' samples. This chain's CDR3 is CTSSQDGAGTSGVEQFF.